Below are 22 T cell receptor beta chains sequenced from a single sample in a study of blood T cells in healthy people across ages. The authors ran a second PCR of about 7 to 11 cycles using a sample-barcoded 5' primer and a J-beta primer mix. TCRdb used MiXCR to reprocess the 5' RACE reads, holding one entry per CDR3 protein. The sample shows about a million distinct CDR3 sequences, roughly 51% of them seen only once. The sample was blood. The receptors were gathered from a woman aged 55 to 70 in good health.

In regard to this clonotype: The conserved closing phenylalanine or tryptophan is absent in this CDR3, likely reflecting a read error. V usage is TRBV29-1 and J usage is TRBJ2-1; no firm D call. The germline V gene has CDR1 SQVTM and CDR2 ANQGSEA. This CDR3 comprises 13 residues. The V and J ends lost 3 bases and 9 bases respectively, with 15 bases between them. The CDR3 DNA reads TGCAGCGTTGAGGATAACGGTTTCGGTGAGCAGTTCGTC. This codes for CSVEDNGFGEQFV.

To note about this clonotype: Possible read error: a much larger clone is one base away. Without the conserved terminal phenylalanine or tryptophan, this CDR3 likely stems from a read error. The chain combines TRBV14 with TRBJ2-3; 10 bases match TRBD1. Trimming removed 8 bases from V and 3 bases from J; junction bases left unmatched: 5. The CDR3 loop spans 14 amino acids. Germline V CDR1 and CDR2: SGHDN, FVKESK. CDR3 protein: CASAKDRGTDTQYV. The CDR3 DNA follows: TGTGCCAGCGCTAAGGACAGGGGGACAGATACGCAGTATGTT.

This chain links TRBV5-6 with TRBJ2-6; 7 bases are a match to TRBD2. The CDR3 is made up of 18 amino acids. V lost 1 base to trimming and J lost 0 bases; unmatched junction nucleotides: 7. CDR1 and CDR2 (germline): SGHDT, YYEEEE. DNA for the CDR3: TGTGCCAGCAGCTTGATGCGGGGGACTACCTCTGGGGCCAACGTCCTGACTTTC. Protein: CASSLMRGTTSGANVLTF.

V gene TRBV10-3 combines with J gene TRBJ2-5; a weak D match, TRBD2 (5 bases). Per germline, CDR1 ENHRY and CDR2 SYGVKD. The germline V and J ends were trimmed by 4 bases and 3 bases, with 9 bases remaining between them. The CDR3 is 13 amino acids. DNA of the CDR3: TGTGCCATCAGTGCCCCGGGGAAAGAGACCCAGTACTTC. Amino acid sequence: CAISAPGKETQYF.

V is TRBV20-1 and J is TRBJ2-7; D is possibly TRBD2 (6 bases). Trimming shortened V by 0 bases and J by 2 bases, and 17 bases separated the two germline ends. The CDR3 has 16 amino acids. Germline lookup yields CDR1 DFQATT and CDR2 SNEGSKA (reference sequence). The CDR3 DNA reads as TGCAGTGCTAGAGATGGTTACACGGGAGACACCTACGAGCAGTACTTC. Its translation: CSARDGYTGDTYEQYF.

This chain links TRBV12-3 or TRBV12-4 with TRBJ1-2; D might be TRBD1 (5 bases). This CDR3 is 16 amino acids long. Trimming cost V 7 bases and J 3 bases, with 21 bases left between them. CDR3 region: CASTPLLRDLYYGYTF. The CDR3 region has the DNA TGTGCCAGCACCCCGCTGCTCAGGGACCTATACTATGGCTACACCTTC.

The chain employs TRBV29-1 and TRBJ2-7; D unclear. Trimming stripped 6 bases from V and 7 bases from J, with 10 bases between. This CDR3 is 10 amino acids long. Germline V gene lookup returns CDR1 SQVTM and CDR2 ANQGSEA. The CDR3 DNA is TGCAGCGTGACGGACGGGGAGCAGTACTTC. This sequence encodes CSVTDGEQYF.

This clonotype was observed at least ten times. J is TRBJ2-5 and V is TRBV3-1, with a weak D call TRBD2 (7 bases). This CDR3 contains 15 residues. V lost 2 bases to trimming and J lost 7 bases, with 17 bases between them. The germline CDR1 and CDR2 sequences are LGHDT and YNNKEL (reference sequence). This CDR3 reads CASSQNGGLSGTQYF. CDR3 bases: TGTGCCAGCAGCCAAAACGGGGGGCTTTCAGGGACCCAGTACTTC.

This clonotype was seen only a few times. V and J are TRBV5-1 and TRBJ2-7; D may be TRBD2 (6 bases). The V end lost 6 bases, the J end lost 3 bases, and 19 bases lay between the germline ends. This CDR3 is built from 15 residues. Germline values: CDR1 SGHRS, CDR2 YFSETQ. CDR3: CASNPTPAGYYEQYF. CDR3 nucleotide sequence: TGCGCCAGCAACCCGACCCCAGCGGGCTACTACGAGCAGTACTTC. The variable domain in full, with the rest retrieved from reference TRBV5-1 and TRBJ2-7, is KAGVTQTPRYLIKTRGQQVTLSCSPISGHRSVSWYQQTPGQGLQFLFEYFSETQRNKGNFPGRFSGRQFSNSRSEMNVSTLELGDSALYLCASNPTPAGYYEQYFGPGTRLTVT.

This clonotype occurred a few times. The rearrangement joins TRBV3-1 to TRBJ2-1; 8 bases are shared with TRBD2. Losses at the gene ends were 0 bases for V and 9 bases for J; bases not matched to a gene: 10. The CDR3 has 16 residues. Germline V gives CDR1 LGHDT, CDR2 YNNKEL (reference sequence). For the CDR3, the DNA is TGTGCCAGCAGCCAAGATGGGGGACTAGTTAATCCTGAGCAGTTCTTC. This sequence encodes CASSQDGGLVNPEQFF.

This sequence joins TRBV7-2 and TRBJ2-3; D uncertain. This CDR3 region has 12 residues. Germline CDR1 is SGHTA and CDR2 is FQGNSA. Trimming shortened V by 4 bases and J by 7 bases, and 9 bases separated the two germline ends. CDR3 DNA: TGTGCCAGCAGCTCCAATTCATATACGCAGTATTTT. Protein: CASSSNSYTQYF. The full variable domain, its missing parts supplied by reference TRBV7-2 and TRBJ2-3, is GAGVSQSPSNKVTEKGKDVELRCDPISGHTALYWYRQSLGQGLEFLIYFQGNSAPDKSGLPSDRFSAERTGGSVSTLTIQRTQQEDSAVYLCASSSNSYTQYFGPGTRLTVL.

This CDR3 reads CSVETGLVGGELFF. CDR3 DNA sequence: TGCAGCGTTGAAACCGGACTCGTTGGCGGGGAGCTGTTTTTT. The chain is built from TRBV29-1 and TRBJ2-2; D possibly corresponds to TRBD2 (5 bases). The CDR3 runs 14 residues. The germline V and J ends were trimmed by 2 bases and 7 bases, with 14 bases remaining between them. The germline V gene encodes CDR1 SQVTM and CDR2 ANQGSEA.

The genes are TRBV20-1 and TRBJ2-2; maybe TRBD2 (5 bases). The germline CDR1 and CDR2 sequences are DFQATT and SNEGSKA (reference sequence). The CDR3 sequence is 15 residues long. Deletions cut 2 bases from V and 8 bases from J, with 18 bases between. The CDR3: CSARSTISDLGELFF. CDR3 DNA: TGCAGTGCTAGATCGACTATCTCGGATTTGGGGGAGCTGTTTTTT.

The genes are TRBV20-1 and TRBJ2-7; 8 bases fit TRBD2. The germline gives CDR1 DFQATT, CDR2 SNEGSKA (reference sequence). V lost 4 bases and J lost 1; bases outside the gene matches: 12. The CDR3 extends over 16 amino acids. The CDR3 bases are TGCAGTGCTAAGCGGGAGTTAGGCTCGTTTTCCTACGAGCAGTACTTC. It translates to CSAKRELGSFSYEQYF.

In the case of this clonotype: A read error may explain this, as a much larger clone is one base away. The chain recombines TRBV29-1 with TRBJ2-7; D perhaps matches TRBD1 (5 bases). Germline V CDR1 and CDR2: SQVTM, ANQGSEA. CDR3 length equals 12 residues. The CDR3 DNA follows: TGCAGCGCTGCAGGGTCAACCTACGGGCAGTACTTC. It specifies CSAAGSTYGQYF.

To note about this clonotype: The DNA is left out, because the CDR3 cannot be placed on it with certainty; the CDR3 is given as TCRdb lists it. The V call is TRBV5-1, the J call TRBJ2-7; the table's D call, TRBD2, was not checked against the DNA. Germline V gene sequence: CDR1 SGHRS, CDR2 YFSETQ. The CDR3 extends over 21 residues, inclusive of both ends. The CDR3 spells CASSFYICSASTSGDRYEQYF.

The chain uses TRBV20-1 and TRBJ2-1; 7 bases line up with TRBD2. CDR1 is DFQATT and CDR2 is SNEGSKA in the germline V gene (reference sequence). The CDR3 covers 13 residues. J was trimmed by 4 bases and V by 3 bases; bases with no gene match: 3. CDR3 sequence: CSARTSKYNEQFF. The DNA of the CDR3 is TGCAGTGCTAGGACTAGCAAGTACAATGAGCAGTTCTTC.

V usage is TRBV28 and J usage is TRBJ2-6, with D perhaps TRBD1 or TRBD2 (5 bases each). The ends were cut back, 8 bases at V and 4 bases at J, with 15 bases in the middle. This CDR3 region has 15 residues. Germline loops: CDR1 MDHEN, CDR2 SYDVKM. The DNA of the CDR3 is TGTGCCAGCGCGGTTGTGGGGACCGGGGCCAACGTCCTGACTTTC. The encoded protein is CASAVVGTGANVLTF. Together with reference TRBV28 and TRBJ2-6, the CDR3 gives the full variable domain: DVKVTQSSRYLVKRTGEKVFLECVQDMDHENMFWYRQDPGLGLRLIYFSYDVKMKEKGDIPEGYSVSREKKERFSLILESASTNQTSMYLCASAVVGTGANVLTFGAGSRLTVL.

The chain uses TRBV28 and TRBJ2-1, with D perhaps assigned TRBD1 or TRBD2 (5 bases each). The CDR3 is 15 residues long. The V end was cut by 4 bases, the J end by 1 base, with 11 bases between. Germline CDR1 and CDR2: MDHEN and SYDVKM. The CDR3 DNA reads as TGTGCCAGCAGTTGTGGGGGAGATTCCTACAATGAGCAGTTCTTC. Translating gives CASSCGGDSYNEQFF.

This clonotype was recorded once. The germline gene is not matched at one end of the junction; a read error may be the cause. The rearrangement joins TRBV6-6 to TRBJ1-2; 8 positions match TRBD1. The germline V gene has CDR1 MNHNY and CDR2 SVGAGI (reference sequence). This CDR3 comprises 16 residues. The DNA for the CDR3 is TGTGCCAGCAGCCTGAGACCGGACAGGGTTAACTATGACTACACCTTC. Protein product: CASSLRPDRVNYDYTF.

A note on this clonotype: Compared with germline, one end of the junction differs, possibly owing to a read error. V gene TRBV2 combines with J gene TRBJ1-6, with 8 bases identical to TRBD1. This CDR3 region has 15 residues. Germline V gene data show CDR1 as SNHLY and CDR2 as FYNNEI. The CDR3 is CASSGWTGPNSPPHF. The CDR3 coding sequence is TGTGCCAGCAGTGGGTGGACAGGGCCTAATTCACCCCCCCACTTT.

The CDR3 spells CASSQRGGPRGSQYF. In DNA form, the CDR3 reads TGTGCCAGCAGCCAGCGTGGGGGGCCAAGGGGGAGCCAGTACTTC. The chain combines TRBV4-2 with TRBJ2-5; D tentatively reads TRBD1 or TRBD2 (6 bases each). The CDR3 spans 15 residues. V lost 3 bases and J 10 bases, leaving 21 bases between the germline ends. Germline V gene data show CDR1 as LGHNA and CDR2 as YNFKEQ.